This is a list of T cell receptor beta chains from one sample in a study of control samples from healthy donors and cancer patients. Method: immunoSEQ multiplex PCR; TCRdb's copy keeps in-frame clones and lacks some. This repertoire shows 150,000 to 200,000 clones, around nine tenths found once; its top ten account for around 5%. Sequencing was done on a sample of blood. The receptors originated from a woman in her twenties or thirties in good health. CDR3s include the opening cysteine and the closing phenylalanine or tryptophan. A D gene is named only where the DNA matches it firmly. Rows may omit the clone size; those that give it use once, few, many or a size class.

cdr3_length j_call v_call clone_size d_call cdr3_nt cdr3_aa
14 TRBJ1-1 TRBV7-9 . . TGTGCCAGCAGCCCCACGGGTTTGAACACTGAAGCTTTCTTT CASSPTGLNTEAFF
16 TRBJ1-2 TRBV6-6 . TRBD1 TGTGCCAGCAGATACACAGGGGGCCCTCTCCTCTATGGCTACACCTTC CASRYTGGPLLYGYTF
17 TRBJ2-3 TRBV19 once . TGTGCCAGTAGTCCCCGGACCAAGACCACCTTCACAGATACGCAGTATTTT CASSPRTKTTFTDTQYF
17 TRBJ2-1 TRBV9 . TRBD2 TGTGCCAGCAGCTTCCTGACTAGCGGTCTCTCCTACAATGAGCAGTTCTTC CASSFLTSGLSYNEQFF
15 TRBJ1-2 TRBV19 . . TGTGCCAGTAGTCTACAACAAGGGCCCTTCTATGGCTACACCTTC CASSLQQGPFYGYTF
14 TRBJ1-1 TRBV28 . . TGTGCCAGTTTGCAGTCGGGCAGGGGCACTGAAGCTTTCTTT CASLQSGRGTEAFF
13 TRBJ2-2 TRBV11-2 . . TGTGCCAGCGTCCACCCCCTAGGCGGGGAGCTGTTTTTT CASVHPLGGELFF
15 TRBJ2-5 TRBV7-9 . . TGTGCCAGCAGCTTATCGGAAAGCCCCGGGGAGACCCAGTACTTC CASSLSESPGETQYF
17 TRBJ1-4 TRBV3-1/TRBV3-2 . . TGTGCCAGCAGCCAAGGGACAGCTTCAATGCTTAATGAAAAACTGTTTTTT CASSQGTASMLNEKLFF
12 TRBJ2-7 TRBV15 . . TGTGCCACCAGCAGACGCGACAGGGAGCAGTACTTC CATSRRDREQYF
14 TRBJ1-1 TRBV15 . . TGTGCCACCAGCAGACGGACAGAACTCACTGAAGCTTTCTTT CATSRRTELTEAFF
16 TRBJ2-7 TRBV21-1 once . TGTGCCAGCAGCAAAGAATCCGGGACAGGGGGCTACGAGCAGTACTTC CASSKESGTGGYEQYF
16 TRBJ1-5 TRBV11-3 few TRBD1 TGTGCCAGCAGCTCCAGGACAGGTGGAAGGAATCAGCCCCAGCATTTT CASSSRTGGRNQPQHF
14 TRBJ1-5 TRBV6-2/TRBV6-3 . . TGTGCCAGCAGTCTTCTTGGTGGATATCAGCCCCAGCATTTT CASSLLGGYQPQHF
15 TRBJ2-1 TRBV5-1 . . TGCGCCAGCAGCTTGCCGAAAATTACCTACAATGAGCAGTTCTTC CASSLPKITYNEQFF
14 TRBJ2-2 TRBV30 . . TGTGCCTGGAGTGTGGGTCTCCTGGGAGGGGAGCTGTTTTTT CAWSVGLLGGELFF
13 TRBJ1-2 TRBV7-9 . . TGTGCCAGCAGCCTGCGGGGTCCCTATGGCTACACCTTC CASSLRGPYGYTF
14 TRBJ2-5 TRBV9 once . TGTGCCAGCAGCGTAACGGGGGCTTGGGAGACCCAGTACTTC CASSVTGAWETQYF
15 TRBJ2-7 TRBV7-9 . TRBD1 TGTGCGAGCACAGCCCCCGGGACAGGACCCTACGAGCAGTACTTC CASTAPGTGPYEQYF
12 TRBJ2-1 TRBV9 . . TGTGCCAGCAGCGCCATCTACAATGAGCAGTTCTTC CASSAIYNEQFF
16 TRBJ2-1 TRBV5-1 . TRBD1 TGCGCCAGCAGCTTAAACAGGGGAACCTCCTACAATGAGCAGTTCTTC CASSLNRGTSYNEQFF
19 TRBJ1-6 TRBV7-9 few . TGTGCCAGCAGCCAGCGTTTAAGACCCGGGACGAAAGATAATTCACCCCTCCACTTT CASSQRLRPGTKDNSPLHF
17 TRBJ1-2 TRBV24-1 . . TGTGCCACCAGTGATTTTAGGGAGCCTACCTCTAACTATGGCTACACCTTC CATSDFREPTSNYGYTF
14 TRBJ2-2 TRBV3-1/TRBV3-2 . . TGTGCCAGCAGCCACCTTAGGACCGTCGGGGAGCTGTTTTTT CASSHLRTVGELFF